What follows are 2 T cell receptor beta chains derived from one specimen sequenced in a study of T cell clonotyping in hematopoietic cell transplantation (dated by TCRdb to the early 2020s). The library came from the immunoSEQ multiplex PCR assay. Imported from immuneACCESS, the table was reduced by TCRdb to in-frame sequences with V and J called. These copies leave out some clones; in studies compared against another copy, an unresolved V gene accounts for under half, and the cause of the remainder is not known. The sample table lists roughly 1,800 clones, 76% of them with a count of one. 6.5% to 10% of the sample is held by the ten biggest clonotypes. The sequencing input was peripheral blood mononuclear cells. The receptor set was obtained from a young man in good health. Some clones in this sample may be carry-over from other donors' samples.

The chain carries TRBV6-1 and TRBJ2-3; TRBD2 agrees at 9 bases. V lost 0 bases to trimming and J lost 5 bases; unmatched junction nucleotides: 9. The CDR3 extends over 17 amino acids. The germline V gene has CDR1 MNHNS and CDR2 SASEGT. CDR3: CASSEALRLAGLDTQYF. Written as DNA, the CDR3 is TGTGCCAGCAGTGAAGCGCTTCGGCTAGCGGGATTAGATACGCAGTATTTT.

The chain employs TRBV4-1 and TRBJ2-5, with TRBD2 matching 10 bases. V lost 5 bases, J lost 1 base, and 4 bases stayed unmatched. Germline assignment: CDR1 MGHRA and CDR2 YSYEKL. This CDR3 has 15 amino acids. The DNA of the CDR3 is TGCGCCAGCAGCTCATGGACTAGCGGCCAAGAGACCCAGTACTTC. Translating it yields CASSSWTSGQETQYF.